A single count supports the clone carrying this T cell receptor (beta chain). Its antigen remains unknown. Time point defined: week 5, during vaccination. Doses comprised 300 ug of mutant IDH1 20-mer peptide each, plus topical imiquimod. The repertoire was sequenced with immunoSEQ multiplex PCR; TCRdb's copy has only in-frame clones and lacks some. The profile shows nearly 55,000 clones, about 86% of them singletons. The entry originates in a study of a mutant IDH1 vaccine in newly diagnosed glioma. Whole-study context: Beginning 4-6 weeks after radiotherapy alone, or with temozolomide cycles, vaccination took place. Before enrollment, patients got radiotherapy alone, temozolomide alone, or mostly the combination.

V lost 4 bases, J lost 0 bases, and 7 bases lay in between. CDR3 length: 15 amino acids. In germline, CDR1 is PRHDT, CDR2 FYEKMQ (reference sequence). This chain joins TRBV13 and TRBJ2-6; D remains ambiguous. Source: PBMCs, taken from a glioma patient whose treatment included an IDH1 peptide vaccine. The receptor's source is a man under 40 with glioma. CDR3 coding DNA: TGTGCCAGCAGCTCCCGACCCTCTGGGGCCAACGTCCTGACTTTC. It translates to CASSSRPSGANVLTF.